This T cell receptor beta chain was captured by sequencing in a study of identical twins. Points from the study as a whole: Cord blood's abundant beta clonotypes had fewer insertions, unlike memory repertoires.

This clonotype turned up a few times. What it binds is unknown. TCRdb reprocessed the 5' RACE reads with MiXCR, giving one entry per CDR3 protein. The sample has 450,000 to 650,000 distinct CDR3 sequences, roughly 15% seen once. These data also formed part of another study, on yellow fever vaccine responses in identical twins. That work adds: Vaccine T cell responses of twins reportedly seemed partly convergent and partly personalized.

The sequence was collected from a woman aged 18-29 years in good health. The sequenced sample was CD4+ T cells sorted from blood.

DNA of the CDR3: TGTGCCAGCAGTTTCAGACAGGGGCTCAGAAACACCATATATTTT. Translating it yields CASSFRQGLRNTIYF. The J gene is TRBJ1-3, the V gene TRBV28, with 8 bases lining up with TRBD1. This CDR3 comprises 15 residues. CDR1 is MDHEN, CDR2 SYDVKM, per germline. J lost 5 bases, V lost 3 bases, and 6 bases had no gene match.